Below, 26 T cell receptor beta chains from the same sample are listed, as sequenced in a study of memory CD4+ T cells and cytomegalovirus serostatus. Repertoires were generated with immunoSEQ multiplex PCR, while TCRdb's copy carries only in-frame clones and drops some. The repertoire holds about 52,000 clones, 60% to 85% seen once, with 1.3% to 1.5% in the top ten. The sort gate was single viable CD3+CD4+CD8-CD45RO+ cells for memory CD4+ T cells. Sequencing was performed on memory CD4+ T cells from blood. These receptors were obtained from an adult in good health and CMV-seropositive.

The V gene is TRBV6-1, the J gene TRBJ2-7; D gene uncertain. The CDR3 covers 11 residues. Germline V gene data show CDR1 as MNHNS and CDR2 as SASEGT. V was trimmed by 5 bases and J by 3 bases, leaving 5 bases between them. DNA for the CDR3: TGTGCCAGCAGTCTCAACTACGAGCAGTACTTC. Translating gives CASSLNYEQYF.

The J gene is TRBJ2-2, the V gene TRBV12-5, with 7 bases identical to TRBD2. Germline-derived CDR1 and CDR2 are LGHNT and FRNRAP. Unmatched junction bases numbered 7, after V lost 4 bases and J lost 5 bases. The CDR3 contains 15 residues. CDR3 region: CASGWRSGSTGELFF. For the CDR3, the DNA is TGTGCTAGTGGTTGGCGTAGCGGGTCGACCGGGGAGCTGTTTTTT.

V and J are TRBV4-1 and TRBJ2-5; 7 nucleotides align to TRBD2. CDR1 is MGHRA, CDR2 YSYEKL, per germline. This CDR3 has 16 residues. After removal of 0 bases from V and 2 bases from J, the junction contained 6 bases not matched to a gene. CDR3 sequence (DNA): TGCGCCAGCAGCCAAGATCCGGGGGGTAAGCAAGAGACCCAGTACTTC. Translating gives CASSQDPGGKQETQYF.

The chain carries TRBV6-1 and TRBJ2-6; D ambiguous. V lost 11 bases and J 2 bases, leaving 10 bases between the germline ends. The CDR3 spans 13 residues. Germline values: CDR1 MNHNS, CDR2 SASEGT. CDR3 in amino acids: CASSVPGANVLTF. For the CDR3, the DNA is TGTGCCTCATCAGTCCCTGGGGCCAACGTCCTGACTTTC.

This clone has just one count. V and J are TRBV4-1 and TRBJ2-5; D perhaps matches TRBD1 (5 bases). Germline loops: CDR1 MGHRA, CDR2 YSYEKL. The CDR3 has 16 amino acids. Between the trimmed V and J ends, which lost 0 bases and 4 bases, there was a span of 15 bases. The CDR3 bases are TGCGCCAGCAGCCAAGATTATTCAGGGTTGTCAGAGACCCAGTACTTC. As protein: CASSQDYSGLSETQYF.

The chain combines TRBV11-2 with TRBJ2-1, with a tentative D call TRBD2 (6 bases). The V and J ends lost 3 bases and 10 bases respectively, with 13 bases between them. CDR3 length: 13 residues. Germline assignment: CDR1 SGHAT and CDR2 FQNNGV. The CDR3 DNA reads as TGTGCCAGCAGCTTTACGGGAGAAGGCGAGCAGTTCTTC. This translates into CASSFTGEGEQFF.

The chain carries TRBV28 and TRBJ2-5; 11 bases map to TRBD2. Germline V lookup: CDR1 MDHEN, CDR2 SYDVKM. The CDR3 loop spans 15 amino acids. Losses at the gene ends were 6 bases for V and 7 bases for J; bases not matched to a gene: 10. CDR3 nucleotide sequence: TGTGCCAGCAGCGCTCCTAGCGGGAGGTCGGGGACCCAGTACTTC. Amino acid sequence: CASSAPSGRSGTQYF.

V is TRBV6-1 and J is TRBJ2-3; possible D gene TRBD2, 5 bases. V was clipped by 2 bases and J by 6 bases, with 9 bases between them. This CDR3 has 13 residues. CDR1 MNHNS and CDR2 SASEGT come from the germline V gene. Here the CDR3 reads CASSEPERDTQYF. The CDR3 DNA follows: TGTGCCAGCAGTGAACCGGAGCGGGATACGCAGTATTTT.

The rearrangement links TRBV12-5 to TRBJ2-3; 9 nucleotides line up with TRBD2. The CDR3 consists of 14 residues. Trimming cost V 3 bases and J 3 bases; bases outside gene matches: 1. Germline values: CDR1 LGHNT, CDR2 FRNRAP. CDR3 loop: CASGFGLATDTQYF. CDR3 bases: TGTGCTAGTGGTTTCGGACTAGCGACAGATACGCAGTATTTT.

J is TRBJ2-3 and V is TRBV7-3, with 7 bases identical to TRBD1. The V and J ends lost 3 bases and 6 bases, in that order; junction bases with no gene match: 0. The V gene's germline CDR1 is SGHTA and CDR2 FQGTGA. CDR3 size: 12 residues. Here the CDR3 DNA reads TGTGCCAGCAGCTTCAGGGGGGATACGCAGTATTTT. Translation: CASSFRGDTQYF. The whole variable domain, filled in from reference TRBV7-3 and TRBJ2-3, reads GAGVSQTPSNKVTEKGKYVELRCDPISGHTALYWYRQSLGQGPEFLIYFQGTGAADDSGLPNDRFFAVRPEGSVSTLKIQRTERGDSAVYLCASSFRGDTQYFGPGTRLTVL.

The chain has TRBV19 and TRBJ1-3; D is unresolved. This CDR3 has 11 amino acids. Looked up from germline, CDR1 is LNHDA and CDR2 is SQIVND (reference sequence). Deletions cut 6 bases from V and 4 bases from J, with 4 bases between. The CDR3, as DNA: TGTGCCAGTAGCCCAGGAAACACCATATATTTT. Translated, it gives CASSPGNTIYF.

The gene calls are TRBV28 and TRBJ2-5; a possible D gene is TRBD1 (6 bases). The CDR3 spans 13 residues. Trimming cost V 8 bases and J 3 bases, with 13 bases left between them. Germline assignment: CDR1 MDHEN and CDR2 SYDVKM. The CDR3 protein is CASGQLGEETQYF. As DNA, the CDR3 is TGTGCCAGCGGACAGTTAGGGGAAGAGACCCAGTACTTC.

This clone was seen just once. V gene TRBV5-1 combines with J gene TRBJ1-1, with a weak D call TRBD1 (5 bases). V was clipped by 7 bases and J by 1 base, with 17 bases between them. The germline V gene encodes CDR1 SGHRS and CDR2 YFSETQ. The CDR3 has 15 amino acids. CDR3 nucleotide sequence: TGCGCCAGCTACCAGTCATCGACAGCGAACACTGAAGCTTTCTTT. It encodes CASYQSSTANTEAFF. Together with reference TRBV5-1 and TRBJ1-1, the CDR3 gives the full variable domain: KAGVTQTPRYLIKTRGQQVTLSCSPISGHRSVSWYQQTPGQGLQFLFEYFSETQRNKGNFPGRFSGRQFSNSRSEMNVSTLELGDSALYLCASYQSSTANTEAFFGQGTRLTVV.

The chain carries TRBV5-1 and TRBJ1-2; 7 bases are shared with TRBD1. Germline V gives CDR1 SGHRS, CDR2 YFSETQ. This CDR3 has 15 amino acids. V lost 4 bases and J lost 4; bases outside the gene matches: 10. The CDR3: CASSAGTESFYGYTF. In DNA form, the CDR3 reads TGCGCCAGCAGCGCCGGGACAGAGTCCTTCTATGGCTACACCTTC.

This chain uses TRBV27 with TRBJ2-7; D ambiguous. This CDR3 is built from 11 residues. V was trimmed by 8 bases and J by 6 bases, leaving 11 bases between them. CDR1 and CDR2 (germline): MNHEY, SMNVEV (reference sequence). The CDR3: CASGSAREQYF. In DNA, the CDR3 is TGTGCCAGCGGGTCCGCCCGCGAGCAGTACTTC.

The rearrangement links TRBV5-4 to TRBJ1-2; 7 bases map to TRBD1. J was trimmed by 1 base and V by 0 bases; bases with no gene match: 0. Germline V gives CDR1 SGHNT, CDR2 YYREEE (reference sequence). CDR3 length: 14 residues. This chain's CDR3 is CASSLGDSNYGYTF. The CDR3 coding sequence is TGTGCCAGCAGCTTGGGGGACAGTAACTATGGCTACACCTTC.

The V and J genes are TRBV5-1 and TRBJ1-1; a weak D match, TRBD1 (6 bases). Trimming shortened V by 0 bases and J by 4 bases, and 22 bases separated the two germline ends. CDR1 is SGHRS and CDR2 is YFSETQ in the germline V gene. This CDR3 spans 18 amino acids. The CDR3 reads CASSLGPGAGVRATEAFF. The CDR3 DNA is TGCGCCAGCAGCTTGGGTCCAGGGGCTGGGGTAAGAGCCACTGAAGCTTTCTTT.

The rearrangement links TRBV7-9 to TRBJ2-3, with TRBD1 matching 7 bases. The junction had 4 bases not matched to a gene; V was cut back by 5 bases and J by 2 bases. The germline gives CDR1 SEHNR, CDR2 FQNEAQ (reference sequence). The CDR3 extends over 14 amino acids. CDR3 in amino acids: CASSMTGPTDTQYF. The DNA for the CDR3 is TGTGCCAGCAGCATGACAGGGCCCACAGATACGCAGTATTTT.

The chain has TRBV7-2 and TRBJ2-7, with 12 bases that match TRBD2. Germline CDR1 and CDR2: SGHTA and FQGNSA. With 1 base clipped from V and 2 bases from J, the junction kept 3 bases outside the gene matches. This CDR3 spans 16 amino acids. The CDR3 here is CASSLEASGGAYEQYF. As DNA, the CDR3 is TGTGCCAGCAGCTTAGAAGCTAGCGGGGGGGCCTACGAGCAGTACTTC.

The CDR3 loop is CASSTVGGGITDTQYF. CDR3 in DNA: TGTGCCAGCAGTACGGTGGGCGGGGGGATCACAGATACGCAGTATTTT. This chain uses TRBV2 with TRBJ2-3, with 8 bases aligning to TRBD2. CDR1 and CDR2 from the germline V gene are SNHLY and FYNNEI. J gave up 2 bases and V 5 bases, and 9 bases lay outside the gene matches. This CDR3 is 16 amino acids long. Supplemented by reference TRBV2 and TRBJ2-3, the full variable domain reads EPEVTQTPSHQVTQMGQEVILRCVPISNHLYFYWYRQILGQKVEFLVSFYNNEISEKSEIFDDQFSVERPDGSNFTLKIRSTKLEDSAMYFCASSTVGGGITDTQYFGPGTRLTVL.

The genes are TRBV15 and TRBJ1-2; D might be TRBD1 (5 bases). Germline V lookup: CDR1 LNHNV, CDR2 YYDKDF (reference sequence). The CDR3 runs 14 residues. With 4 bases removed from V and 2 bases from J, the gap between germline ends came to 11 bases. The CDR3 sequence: CATSITGLNYGYTF. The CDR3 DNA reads TGTGCCACCAGCATTACAGGCCTCAACTATGGCTACACCTTC.

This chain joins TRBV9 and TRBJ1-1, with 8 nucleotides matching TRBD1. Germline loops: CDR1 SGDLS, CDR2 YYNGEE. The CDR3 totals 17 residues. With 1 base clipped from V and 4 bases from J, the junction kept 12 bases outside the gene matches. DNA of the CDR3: TGTGCCAGCAGCGTATCCCCCCTCGACAGGGGTGGCACTGAAGCTTTCTTT. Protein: CASSVSPLDRGGTEAFF.

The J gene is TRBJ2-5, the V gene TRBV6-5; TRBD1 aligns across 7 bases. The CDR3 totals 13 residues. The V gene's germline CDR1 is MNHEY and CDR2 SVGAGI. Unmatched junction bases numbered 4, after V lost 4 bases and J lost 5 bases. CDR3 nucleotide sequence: TGTGCCAGCAGTTTTAGGGGGCCGGAGACCCAGTACTTC. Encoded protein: CASSFRGPETQYF.

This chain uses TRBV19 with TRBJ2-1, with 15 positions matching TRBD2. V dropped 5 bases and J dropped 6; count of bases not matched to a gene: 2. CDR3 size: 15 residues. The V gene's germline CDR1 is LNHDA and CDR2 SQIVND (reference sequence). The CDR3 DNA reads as TGTGCCAGTAGTGGGGGACTAGCGGGAGGCAATGAGCAGTTCTTC. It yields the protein CASSGGLAGGNEQFF.

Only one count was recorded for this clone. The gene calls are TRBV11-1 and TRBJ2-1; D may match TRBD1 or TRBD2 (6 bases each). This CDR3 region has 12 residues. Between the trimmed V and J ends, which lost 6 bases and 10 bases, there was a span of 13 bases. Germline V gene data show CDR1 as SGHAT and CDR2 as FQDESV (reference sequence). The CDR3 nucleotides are TGTGCCAGCAGTAAAGGGGGGCCCGAGCAGTTCTTC. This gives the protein CASSKGGPEQFF. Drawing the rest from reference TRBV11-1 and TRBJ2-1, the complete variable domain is EAEVAQSPRYKITEKSQAVAFWCDPISGHATLYWYRQILGQGPELLVQFQDESVVDDSQLPKDRFSAERLKGVDSTLKIQPAELGDSAMYLCASSKGGPEQFFGPGTRLTVL.

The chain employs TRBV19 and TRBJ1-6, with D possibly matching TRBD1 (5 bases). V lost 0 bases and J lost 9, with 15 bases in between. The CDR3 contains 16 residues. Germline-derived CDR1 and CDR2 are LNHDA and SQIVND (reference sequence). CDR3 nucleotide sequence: TGTGCCAGTAGTATAGACGGAAGGCAGGGAATTTCACCCCTCCACTTT. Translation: CASSIDGRQGISPLHF. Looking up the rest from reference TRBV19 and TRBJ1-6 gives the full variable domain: DGGITQSPKYLFRKEGQNVTLSCEQNLNHDAMYWYRQDPGQGLRLIYYSQIVNDFQKGDIAEGYSVSREKKESFPLTVTSAQKNPTAFYLCASSIDGRQGISPLHFGNGTRLTVT.